These T cell receptor beta chains were read from a single sample in a study of T cell responses to AZD1222 COVID-19 vaccine. TCRdb's copy holds only in-frame clones and misses some; the assay was immunoSEQ multiplex PCR. Altogether tens of thousands of clones are present, more than 80% being singletons, with the ten largest covering roughly half. The source was peripheral blood, collected on day 0 of AZD1222 vaccination. The receptor set was obtained from an adult in good health. Each CDR3 is given with its conserved first and last residue. Each record gives: J gene, D gene, clone size, V gene, CDR3 protein, CDR3 DNA. D genes are given only for firm matches. The size of a clone is reported for some rows only, either as once, few or many, or as a class for expanded clones.

>TRBJ1-5|.|.|TRBV19
CASSSDYSNQPQHF
TGTGCCAGTAGTTCGGATTATAGCAATCAGCCCCAGCATTTT
>TRBJ1-2|.|.|TRBV28
CASSPIGYQSYGYTF
TGTGCCAGCAGCCCCATTGGGTATCAGTCCTACGGCTACACCTTC
>TRBJ2-6|TRBD2|.|TRBV5-4
CASSLGIAAGGLGANVLTF
TGTGCCAGCAGCTTGGGAATAGCGGCGGGGGGGCTTGGGGCCAACGTCCTGACTTTC
>TRBJ1-3|.|once|TRBV28
CASSSDRWLSGNTIYF
TGTGCCAGCAGTTCCGACCGTTGGCTCTCTGGAAACACCATATATTTT
>TRBJ2-2|TRBD1|.|TRBV18
CASSPRQGNPGELFF
TGTGCCAGCTCACCGCGACAGGGGAATCCCGGGGAGCTGTTTTTT
>TRBJ1-3|.|.|TRBV7-9
CASSRDLSGNTIYF
TGTGCCAGCAGCCGGGACCTCTCTGGAAACACCATATATTTT
>TRBJ1-6|.|few|TRBV12-3/TRBV12-4
CASRDGNSPLHF
TGTGCCAGCAGGGACGGGAATTCACCCCTCCACTTT
>TRBJ2-7|TRBD1|few|TRBV11-2
CASSGWDSPYEQYF
TGTGCCAGCAGCGGATGGGACAGTCCCTACGAGCAGTACTTC
>TRBJ2-5|.|.|TRBV4-1
CASSQLSERETQYF
TGCGCCAGCAGCCAATTATCAGAGAGAGAGACCCAGTACTTC
>TRBJ2-3|TRBD2|.|TRBV30
CAWGSGGVTDTQYF
TGTGCCTGGGGGAGCGGGGGGGTCACAGATACGCAGTATTTT
>TRBJ2-7|TRBD1|.|TRBV6-5
CASSYRDRGYEQYF
TGTGCCAGCAGTTACAGGGACAGGGGCTACGAGCAGTACTTC
>TRBJ1-6|.|few|TRBV6-2/TRBV6-3
CASSYLGDNSPLHF
TGTGCCAGCAGTTACCTTGGAGATAATTCACCCCTCCACTTT
>TRBJ2-1|.|.|TRBV5-1
CASSLDTYNEQFF
TGCGCCAGCAGCTTGGACACGTACAATGAGCAGTTCTTC
>TRBJ2-7|.|.|TRBV21-1
CASSKARTGGKSYEQYF
TGTGCCAGCAGCAAAGCCAGGACAGGGGGCAAATCCTACGAGCAGTACTTC
>TRBJ1-3|.|.|TRBV11-3
CASSPRSGTGNTIYF
TGTGCCAGCAGCCCCCGAAGTGGGACTGGAAACACCATATATTTT
>TRBJ1-6|.|.|TRBV9
CASSVGAVFNSPLHF
TGTGCCAGCAGCGTGGGGGCGGTCTTTAATTCACCCCTCCACTTT
>TRBJ1-4|.|.|TRBV6-8
CASSPSGLLGEKLFF
TGTGCCAGCAGCCCCAGCGGGCTCCTGGGTGAAAAACTGTTTTTT
>TRBJ2-1|.|once|TRBV5-5
CASRVTEFYNEQFF
TGTGCCAGCAGGGTGACAGAATTCTACAATGAGCAGTTCTTC
>TRBJ2-7|.|.|TRBV28
CASSKRYEQYF
TGTGCCAGCAGCAAAAGGTACGAGCAGTACTTC
>TRBJ1-6|.|.|TRBV5-1
CASSLVGSYGSPLHF
TGCGCCAGCAGCTTGGTCGGCAGTTACGGATCACCCCTCCACTTT
>TRBJ2-1|.|.|TRBV3-1/TRBV3-2
CASSQALGVSYNEQFF
TGTGCCAGCAGCCAAGCTCTAGGGGTCTCCTACAATGAGCAGTTCTTC
>TRBJ2-4|.|.|TRBV27
CASSPLAKNIQYF
TGTGCCAGCAGTCCCCTAGCCAAAAACATTCAGTACTTC
>TRBJ1-2|.|.|TRBV4-3
CASSQDRGVNYGYTF
TGCGCCAGCAGCCAAGACCGGGGAGTTAACTATGGCTACACCTTC
>TRBJ2-5|.|.|TRBV19
CASSYSGRAGQETQYF
TGTGCCAGTAGCTATTCAGGTCGGGCCGGCCAAGAGACCCAGTACTTC
>TRBJ2-6|.|.|TRBV7-9
CASTPPQGFDGANVLTF
TGTGCCAGCACCCCTCCCCAGGGGTTTGACGGGGCCAACGTCCTGACTTTC
>TRBJ1-4|.|.|TRBV9
CASSVGAGNNEKLFF
TGTGCCAGCAGCGTAGGGGCAGGGAATAATGAAAAACTGTTTTTT
>TRBJ2-1|.|.|TRBV20-1
CSASDNEQFF
TGCAGTGCTAGCGACAATGAGCAGTTCTTC
>TRBJ1-1|.|.|TRBV4-3
CASSHRGGTEAFF
TGCGCCAGCAGCCATAGAGGGGGCACTGAAGCTTTCTTT
>TRBJ2-7|.|.|TRBV24-1
CATTPGPEGEQYF
TGTGCCACCACCCCCGGTCCAGAGGGCGAGCAGTACTTC
>TRBJ2-7|.|.|TRBV28
CASSLQDYEQYF
TGTGCCAGCAGTTTGCAGGACTACGAGCAGTACTTC
>TRBJ2-7|TRBD2|.|TRBV28
CATLAGGPSYEQYF
TGTGCCACCCTAGCGGGAGGACCTTCCTACGAGCAGTACTTC
>TRBJ2-1|.|.|TRBV30
CAWSVRAFPSYNEQFF
TGTGCCTGGAGTGTACGGGCCTTCCCCTCCTACAATGAGCAGTTCTTC
>TRBJ1-6|.|few|TRBV19
CASSIQGYNSPLHF
TGTGCCAGTAGTATACAGGGGTATAATTCACCCCTCCACTTT
>TRBJ1-2|TRBD1|.|TRBV18
CASSQKGTDYGYTF
TGTGCCAGCTCACAAAAAGGGACAGACTATGGCTACACCTTC
>TRBJ2-1|.|.|TRBV2
CASSDGQGGYNEQFF
TGTGCCAGCAGTGACGGGCAAGGGGGTTACAATGAGCAGTTCTTC
>TRBJ2-6|.|.|TRBV7-6
CASSFSATGANVLTF
TGTGCCAGCAGCTTTTCGGCGACTGGGGCCAACGTCCTGACTTTC
>TRBJ2-2|TRBD1|.|TRBV6-4
CASRDRGVTGELFF
TGTGCCAGCAGAGACAGGGGTGTAACCGGGGAGCTGTTTTTT
>TRBJ1-5|.|few|TRBV18
CASSPSGGGKQPQHF
TGTGCCAGCTCACCTTCGGGAGGGGGTAAACAGCCCCAGCATTTT
>TRBJ1-5|TRBD1|few|TRBV27
CASSWAGQGGGNQPQHF
TGTGCCAGTTCGTGGGCGGGACAGGGAGGAGGCAATCAGCCCCAGCATTTT
>TRBJ2-2|.|.|TRBV24-1
CATSDLGGNTGELFF
TGTGCCACCAGTGATTTGGGCGGGAACACCGGGGAGCTGTTTTTT
>TRBJ2-3|TRBD2|.|TRBV11-1
CASSPTPGLAIDTQYF
TGTGCCAGCAGCCCTACTCCGGGACTAGCAATAGATACGCAGTATTTT
>TRBJ2-7|.|.|TRBV5-1
CASSHPGDEQYF
TGCGCCAGCAGTCACCCTGGTGACGAGCAGTACTTC
>TRBJ1-6|.|.|TRBV5-6
CASSFLTGYNSPLHF
TGTGCCAGCAGCTTTTTAACAGGATATAATTCACCCCTCCACTTT
>TRBJ2-1|TRBD1|.|TRBV18
CASSPAQGALVNEQFF
TGTGCCAGCTCCCCTGCCCAGGGGGCGTTGGTTAATGAGCAGTTCTTC
>TRBJ2-7|.|.|TRBV5-4
CASSLTDSPYEQYF
TGTGCCAGCAGCTTGACGGACTCGCCATACGAGCAGTACTTC
>TRBJ1-2|TRBD1|.|TRBV2
CASSGGQGPLNYGYTF
TGTGCCAGCAGTGGGGGACAGGGGCCGCTGAACTATGGCTACACCTTC
>TRBJ1-5|.|.|TRBV7-6
CASSLPGANQPQHF
TGTGCCAGCAGCTTACCAGGGGCCAATCAGCCCCAGCATTTT
>TRBJ2-1|TRBD2|.|TRBV7-9
CASSFRGLAGNEQFF
TGTGCCAGCAGCTTTAGGGGACTAGCGGGGAATGAGCAGTTCTTC
>TRBJ2-1|TRBD2|.|TRBV28
CATHTTRDYVSYNEQFF
TGTGCCACCCATACCACTAGGGACTACGTCTCCTACAATGAGCAGTTCTTC
>TRBJ2-3|TRBD2|.|TRBV13
CASNVGTSGRDTQYF
TGTGCCAGCAACGTCGGGACTAGCGGGAGGGATACGCAGTATTTT